The 10 T cell receptor beta chains reported below all come from one sample, sequenced in a study of shared clonotypes between healthy human individuals. Only in-frame clones appear in the TCRdb table, and some are missing; sequencing was by immunoSEQ multiplex PCR. This sample has approximately 530,000 clones, with about 96% found just once. The material sequenced was naive CD4+ T cells sorted from blood. Subset here: CD45RA+ positively selected. These receptors originate from a woman aged 30 to 39 in good health.

The V call is TRBV18, the J call TRBJ2-2; D not resolved. Trimming shortened V by 2 bases and J by 0 bases, and 7 bases separated the two germline ends. CDR1 KGHSH and CDR2 LQKENI come from the germline V gene. This CDR3 comprises 15 residues. In DNA form, the CDR3 reads TGTGCCAGCTCACCAACCAGCGCGAACACCGGGGAGCTGTTTTTT. Translated: CASSPTSANTGELFF.

This chain joins TRBV2 and TRBJ2-2, with TRBD2 identical over 7 bases. Germline trimming cut 3 bases from V and 6 bases from J; bases unmatched to any gene: 1. The CDR3 has 13 amino acids. Germline loops: CDR1 SNHLY, CDR2 FYNNEI. CDR3 sequence (DNA): TGTGCCAGCAGTGAGACTAGCCCCGGGGAGCTGTTTTTT. Amino acid sequence: CASSETSPGELFF.

The CDR3 is CASSYSPSEPYEQYF. CDR3 in DNA: TGTGCCAGCAGTTACTCTCCTAGCGAACCATACGAGCAGTACTTC. The chain uses TRBV6-5 and TRBJ2-7; weak D call: TRBD2 (6 bases). The germline V and J ends were trimmed by 0 bases and 4 bases, with 13 bases remaining between them. CDR3 length equals 15 residues. Per germline, CDR1 MNHEY and CDR2 SVGAGI.

This chain uses TRBV13 with TRBJ1-5, with D uncertain. The CDR3 totals 17 residues. V dropped 5 bases and J dropped 4 bases, with 21 bases sitting between them. Per the germline V gene, CDR1 is PRHDT and CDR2 is FYEKMQ (reference sequence). CDR3 coding DNA: TGTGCCAGCAGCCCCGGGGAGGTAAGGGCTCTGAATCAGCCCCAGCATTTT. This codes for CASSPGEVRALNQPQHF.

The CDR3 coding sequence is TGTGCCAGCAGCTTAAATCCTAGCGAGTCTGAGCAGTTCTTC. Translation gives CASSLNPSESEQFF. This chain connects TRBV7-7 to TRBJ2-1, with D possibly TRBD2 on 6 matching bases. The CDR3 runs 14 residues. Germline CDR1 SSHAT, CDR2 FNYEAQ (reference sequence). V lost 2 bases and J 9 bases, leaving 14 bases between the germline ends. The complete variable domain, with remaining parts taken from reference TRBV7-7 and TRBJ2-1, reads GAGVSQSPRYKVTKRGQDVTLRCDPISSHATLYWYQQALGQGPEFLTYFNYEAQPDKSGLPSDRFSAERPEGSISTLTIQRTEQRDSAMYRCASSLNPSESEQFFGPGTRLTVL.

The V and J genes are TRBV28 and TRBJ1-2; 9 nucleotides agree with TRBD1. The CDR3 covers 15 residues. With V trimmed by 4 bases and J by 6 bases, 9 bases remained unmatched. The V gene's germline CDR1 is MDHEN and CDR2 SYDVKM. The CDR3 spells CASSSFTGGEDGYTF. The CDR3 nucleotides are TGTGCCAGCAGTTCGTTTACAGGGGGCGAGGATGGCTACACCTTC.

The rearrangement joins TRBV4-2 to TRBJ1-6; TRBD1 aligns across 11 bases. Trimming took 4 bases from V and 7 from J; bases not matched to a gene: 9. This CDR3 is 17 amino acids long. Germline loops: CDR1 LGHNA, CDR2 YNFKEQ. The CDR3 loop is CASSLEGTGGNNSPLHF. The CDR3 nucleotides read TGTGCCAGCAGCCTCGAAGGGACAGGGGGGAACAATTCACCCCTCCACTTT.

V is TRBV7-9 and J is TRBJ1-2; no definite D call. This CDR3 region has 13 residues. Germline lookup yields CDR1 SEHNR and CDR2 FQNEAQ (reference sequence). V was cut by 5 bases and J by 0 bases, with 7 bases left in between. CDR3 amino acids: CASSVVSNYGYTF. The CDR3 nucleotides read TGTGCCAGCAGCGTCGTTTCTAACTATGGCTACACCTTC. The whole variable domain, filled in from reference TRBV7-9 and TRBJ1-2, reads DTGVSQNPRHKITKRGQNVTFRCDPISEHNRLYWYRQTLGQGPEFLTYFQNEAQLEKSRLLSDRFSAERPKGSFSTLEIQRTEQGDSAMYLCASSVVSNYGYTFGSGTRLTVV.

In this sample, this clone turned up once. V usage is TRBV7-2 and J usage is TRBJ1-1, with D tentatively TRBD1 (6 bases). V was trimmed by 5 bases and J by 1 base, leaving 11 bases between them. The CDR3 is made up of 14 amino acids. The V gene's germline CDR1 is SGHTA and CDR2 FQGNSA. CDR3 loop: CASSRQEANTEAFF. In DNA, the CDR3 is TGTGCCAGCAGCCGACAGGAGGCGAACACTGAAGCTTTCTTT. The full variable domain, in which reference TRBV7-2 and TRBJ1-1 provide the parts outside the CDR3, is GAGVSQSPSNKVTEKGKDVELRCDPISGHTALYWYRQSLGQGLEFLIYFQGNSAPDKSGLPSDRFSAERTGGSVSTLTIQRTQQEDSAVYLCASSRQEANTEAFFGQGTRLTVV.

V gene TRBV2 combines with J gene TRBJ2-3; D gene uncertain. V was pared by 6 bases and J by 0 bases, with 4 bases between. CDR3 length equals 12 residues. The germline V gene has CDR1 SNHLY and CDR2 FYNNEI. CDR3 sequence (DNA): TGTGCCAGCAGGGCGAGCACAGATACGCAGTATTTT. The encoded protein is CASRASTDTQYF. The full variable domain, its missing parts supplied by reference TRBV2 and TRBJ2-3, is EPEVTQTPSHQVTQMGQEVILRCVPISNHLYFYWYRQILGQKVEFLVSFYNNEISEKSEIFDDQFSVERPDGSNFTLKIRSTKLEDSAMYFCASRASTDTQYFGPGTRLTVL.